These T cell receptor beta chains were read from a single sample in a study of T-cell memory formation after mild COVID-19. TCRdb re-called the 5' RACE reads with MiXCR, one entry per CDR3 protein. The repertoire holds approximately 410,000 distinct CDR3 sequences, with about 25% as singletons. Sequenced material: PBMCs or a T cell subset sorted from them (not recorded which). These receptor sequences come from an adult woman who had mild COVID-19 (a few samples of this study predate the infection). Cell type and time point are not known. The CDR3 runs from the conserved cysteine through the conserved F or W. The order of the fields is J gene, clone size, V gene, D gene, CDR3 protein, CDR3 DNA. The D gene is left open where the match is weak. The size entry is marked missing in some rows and otherwise reads once, few, many or a size class.

TRBJ2-7	many	TRBV7-9	NA	CASSLRGNEQYF	TGTGCCAGCAGCTTAAGAGGGAACGAGCAGTACTTC
TRBJ1-1	few	TRBV12-3/TRBV12-4	NA	CASGDSMNTEAFF	TGTGCCAGCGGGGACTCCATGAACACTGAAGCTTTCTTT
TRBJ2-2	NA	TRBV5-4	TRBD2	CASSLGLAGDGELFF	TGTGCCAGCAGCTTGGGACTAGCGGGAGATGGGGAGCTGTTTTTT
TRBJ1-1	few	TRBV7-8	NA	CASIGGRATEAFF	TGTGCCAGCATAGGAGGCAGAGCCACTGAAGCTTTCTTT
TRBJ2-2	few	TRBV7-6	TRBD2	CASTTGTSSTGELFF	TGTGCCAGCACCACCGGGACTAGCTCCACCGGGGAGCTGTTTTTT
TRBJ2-7	once	TRBV4-1	TRBD1	CASSFWFTSGTVYEQYF	TGCGCCAGCAGCTTTTGGTTCACTTCCGGGACAGTCTACGAGCAGTACTTC
TRBJ2-3	few	TRBV7-3	TRBD2	CASSLSGGSDYTQYF	TGTGCCAGCAGCCTTAGCGGGGGGTCCGATTATACGCAGTATTTT
TRBJ2-1	NA	TRBV6-5	TRBD1	CASSYSLGQGNEQFF	TGTGCCAGCAGTTACTCTTTGGGACAGGGCAATGAGCAGTTCTTC
TRBJ2-1	few	TRBV7-3	TRBD1	CASSSTGTPPDEQFF	TGTGCCAGCAGCTCGACAGGGACCCCGCCGGATGAGCAGTTCTTC
TRBJ2-7	few	TRBV28	NA	CASSLATLPYEQYF	TGTGCCAGCAGTTTAGCCACTCTTCCCTACGAGCAGTACTTC
TRBJ2-3	few	TRBV20-1	NA	CSARVRAEVGDTQYF	TGCAGTGCTAGAGTTAGGGCCGAGGTCGGGGATACGCAGTATTTT
TRBJ2-1	NA	TRBV4-3	TRBD2	CASSQTVAGGYNEQFF	TGCGCCAGCAGCCAGACGGTAGCGGGAGGGTACAATGAGCAGTTCTTC
TRBJ1-4	few	TRBV4-2	NA	CASSQDRNEKLFF	TGTGCCAGCAGCCAAGATCGAAATGAAAAACTGTTTTTT
TRBJ2-7	few	TRBV6-1	NA	CASSDWAGERYEQYF	TGTGCCAGCAGTGACTGGGCAGGGGAAAGGTACGAGCAGTACTTC
TRBJ2-6	NA	TRBV7-3	NA	CASRPSGGLPLSGANVLTF	TGTGCCAGCAGGCCCAGTGGGGGTCTCCCCCTCTCTGGGGCCAACGTCCTGACTTTC
TRBJ2-3	few	TRBV5-1	TRBD2	CASSLLPSGARSTDTQYF	TGCGCCAGCAGCTTGCTGCCTAGCGGAGCCCGTAGCACAGATACGCAGTATTTT
TRBJ2-7	many	TRBV18	NA	CASSPGPLREQYF	TGTGCCAGCTCACCGGGTCCGCTCCGAGAGCAGTACTTC
TRBJ1-1	few	TRBV7-2	NA	CASRRNMNTEAFF	TGTGCCAGCAGACGCAACATGAACACTGAAGCTTTCTTT
TRBJ1-6	few	TRBV4-1	TRBD1	CASSEGQWRDSPLHF	TGCGCCAGCAGCGAGGGACAGTGGAGGGATTCACCCCTCCACTTT
TRBJ2-3	few	TRBV5-1	NA	CASSTGRGTDTQYF	TGCGCCAGCAGCACCGGACGGGGCACAGATACGCAGTATTTT
TRBJ1-2	NA	TRBV5-1	TRBD1	CASSLDGQGGYGYTF	TGCGCCAGCAGCTTGGACGGACAGGGTGGCTATGGCTACACCTTC
TRBJ2-1	many	TRBV6-6	NA	CASSSEMRYNEQFF	TGTGCCAGCAGTTCCGAGATGCGGTACAATGAGCAGTTCTTC
TRBJ2-3	few	TRBV7-3	NA	CASSPAVGPDTQYF	TGTGCCAGCAGTCCGGCGGTGGGCCCAGATACGCAGTATTTT
TRBJ2-5	few	TRBV19	TRBD2	CASTRGTSGTQETQYF	TGTGCCAGCACCAGGGGGACTAGCGGGACCCAAGAGACCCAGTACTTC
TRBJ2-7	once	TRBV4-3	NA	CASSQDLGPASYEQYF	TGCGCCAGCAGCCAAGATCTGGGGCCGGCGTCCTACGAGCAGTACTTC
TRBJ2-3	NA	TRBV15	NA	CATSSPPGRFTDTQYF	TGTGCCACCAGCAGCCCCCCGGGGCGGTTCACAGATACGCAGTATTTT
TRBJ2-1	NA	TRBV29-1	NA	CSAADGSEQFF	TGCAGCGCGGCGGATGGAAGTGAGCAGTTCTTC
TRBJ2-3	few	TRBV3-1	TRBD2	CASILSGVGDTQYF	TGTGCCAGCATCCTCAGCGGGGTGGGAGATACGCAGTATTTT
TRBJ2-7	few	TRBV29-1	NA	CSAQGGTEQYF	TGCAGCGCCCAAGGGGGGACCGAGCAGTACTTC
TRBJ1-1	NA	TRBV5-1	NA	CASSLEAGATEAFF	TGCGCCAGCAGCTTGGAGGCAGGGGCGACTGAAGCTTTCTTT
TRBJ1-5	few	TRBV30	NA	CAWMEGHGHQPQHF	TGTGCCTGGATGGAGGGACACGGTCATCAGCCCCAGCATTTT
TRBJ1-2	few	TRBV9	NA	CASSVESSTGGYTF	TGTGCCAGCAGCGTAGAGTCCTCTACGGGAGGCTACACCTTC
TRBJ2-1	many	TRBV7-6	TRBD2	CASSYPLAGGRDEQFF	TGTGCCAGCAGCTACCCCTTAGCGGGAGGGCGCGATGAGCAGTTCTTC
TRBJ1-6	NA	TRBV12-3/TRBV12-4	TRBD1	CASRSDRGHNSPLHF	TGTGCCAGCAGATCTGACAGGGGGCATAATTCACCCCTCCACTTT
TRBJ2-5	few	TRBV5-5	TRBD2	CASSFLGTSGDRPYF	TGTGCCAGCAGCTTTCTGGGGACTAGCGGGGACAGACCGTACTTC
TRBJ2-5	NA	TRBV5-6	NA	CASSFALRYQETQYF	TGTGCCAGCAGCTTCGCCTTAAGGTATCAAGAGACCCAGTACTTC
TRBJ1-3	few	TRBV5-6	NA	CASSLGRRGHGDTIYF	TGTGCCAGCAGCTTGGGTCGCCGGGGTCATGGAGACACCATATATTTT
TRBJ2-5	few	TRBV5-5	NA	CASSLTDSQETQYF	TGTGCCAGCAGCTTGACGGACAGCCAAGAGACCCAGTACTTC
TRBJ2-7	few	TRBV10-3	NA	CAISEEQAYEQYF	TGTGCCATCAGTGAAGAACAGGCCTACGAGCAGTACTTC
TRBJ1-2	NA	TRBV5-1	NA	CASSLSRDGYTF	TGCGCCAGCAGCTTGTCTAGAGATGGCTACACCTTC
TRBJ1-5	NA	TRBV19	TRBD1	CASSFTHTRTGHQPQHF	TGTGCCAGTAGCTTCACCCATACTCGGACAGGCCATCAGCCCCAGCATTTT
TRBJ2-3	NA	TRBV20-1	NA	CSATRRTDTQYF	TGCAGTGCTACCCGGCGGACAGATACGCAGTATTTT
TRBJ1-2	NA	TRBV7-9	TRBD1	CASRGGGIDYGYTF	TGTGCCAGCAGGGGAGGGGGCATTGACTATGGCTACACCTTC
TRBJ2-2	NA	TRBV19	NA	CASRVVGGRYTGELFF	TGTGCCAGTAGGGTAGTGGGGGGGCGGTACACCGGGGAGCTGTTTTTT
TRBJ1-5	few	TRBV4-3	NA	CASSQDRATQPQHF	TGCGCCAGCAGCCAAGACAGGGCTACCCAGCCCCAGCATTTT
TRBJ1-5	NA	TRBV14	NA	CASSVTGQATQHF	TGTGCCAGCAGCGTGACGGGGCAGGCGACCCAGCATTTT
TRBJ1-4	few	TRBV7-9	NA	CASSLGAGDEKLFF	TGTGCCAGCAGCTTAGGGGCAGGGGATGAAAAACTGTTTTTT
TRBJ2-1	few	TRBV27	NA	CASSSPEGSSSYNEQFF	TGTGCCAGCAGTTCCCCGGAGGGCTCGAGCTCCTACAATGAGCAGTTCTTC
TRBJ2-1	NA	TRBV6-5	TRBD1	CASSSPGQALDEQFF	TGTGCCAGCAGTTCTCCGGGACAGGCCCTCGATGAGCAGTTCTTC
TRBJ2-3	few	TRBV5-1	NA	CASSHDGTREDTQYF	TGCGCCAGCAGCCATGACGGGACGAGGGAAGATACGCAGTATTTT
TRBJ2-2	NA	TRBV5-1	TRBD1	CASSLGTGAIAGELFF	TGCGCCAGCAGCCTTGGGACAGGGGCTATAGCCGGGGAGCTGTTTTTT
TRBJ1-3	few	TRBV7-2	NA	CASSSGGVGTIYF	TGTGCCAGCAGCTCCGGCGGGGTCGGCACCATATATTTT